This section outlines one TCR beta chain sequence together with its context. No antigen is known for it. Produced via immunoSEQ multiplex PCR; TCRdb's table is partial and in-frame only. The data show about 53,000 clones, about 81% seen once. This CDR3 is 12 amino acids long. Germline V CDR1 and CDR2: MNHNY, SVGAGI (reference sequence). Deletions cut 2 bases from V and 5 bases from J, with 6 bases between. The data were obtained in a study of OX40 agonist ivuxolimab in advanced cancers. Study findings and constraints: In CD8+ T cells, expanded clones were on average more numerous than in CD4+.

This chain links TRBV6-6 with TRBJ2-5; no clear D. This sequence originates from an adult with an advanced solid tumor such as melanoma, head and neck, liver or kidney cancer. This specimen was CD4+ or CD8+ T cells sorted from blood, taken in a trial of the OX40 agonist ivuxolimab. Here the CDR3 reads CASSYEGETQYF. CDR3 nucleotide sequence: TGTGCCAGCAGTTACGAAGGGGAGACCCAGTACTTC.